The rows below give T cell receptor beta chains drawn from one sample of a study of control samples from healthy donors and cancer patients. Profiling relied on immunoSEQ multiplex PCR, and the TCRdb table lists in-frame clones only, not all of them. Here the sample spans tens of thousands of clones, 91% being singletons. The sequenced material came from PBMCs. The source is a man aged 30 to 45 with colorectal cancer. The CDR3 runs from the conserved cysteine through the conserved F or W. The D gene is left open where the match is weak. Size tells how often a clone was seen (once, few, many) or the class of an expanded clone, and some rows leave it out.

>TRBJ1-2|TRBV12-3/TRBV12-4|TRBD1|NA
CASRPTGGWGYTF
TGTGCCAGCAGACCAACAGGGGGCTGGGGCTACACCTTC
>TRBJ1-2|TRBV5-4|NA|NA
CASSREQLPNYGYTF
TGTGCCAGCAGCCGCGAACAGCTTCCTAACTATGGCTACACCTTC
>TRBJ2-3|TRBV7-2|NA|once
CASSLGGVWTDTQYF
TGTGCCAGCAGCTTAGGGGGGGTTTGGACAGATACGCAGTATTTT
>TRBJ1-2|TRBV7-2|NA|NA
CASSLGGQLAYGYTF
TGTGCCAGCAGCTTAGGAGGACAGCTGGCCTATGGCTACACCTTC
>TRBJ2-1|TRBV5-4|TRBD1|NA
CASSLDSGQRNEQFF
TGTGCCAGCAGCTTGGATTCGGGACAGAGGAATGAGCAGTTCTTC
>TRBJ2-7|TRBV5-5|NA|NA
CASSNRDGEQYF
TGTGCCAGCAGCAACAGGGATGGCGAGCAGTACTTC
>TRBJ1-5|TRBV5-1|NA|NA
CASSYNAGEPQHF
TGCGCCAGCAGCTACAATGCGGGAGAGCCCCAGCATTTT
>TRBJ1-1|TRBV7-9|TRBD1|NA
CASSLTGDTEAFF
TGTGCCAGCAGTTTAACAGGGGACACTGAAGCTTTCTTT
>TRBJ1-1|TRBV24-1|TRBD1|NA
CATSEDGQGRAFF
TGTGCCACCAGTGAGGACGGACAGGGTCGAGCTTTCTTT
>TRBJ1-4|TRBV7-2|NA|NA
CASSLITGGPGEKLFF
TGTGCCAGCAGCTTAATAACGGGCGGACCTGGGGAAAAACTGTTTTTT
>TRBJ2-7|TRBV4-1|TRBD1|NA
CASSQESPAGTEAYEQYF
TGCGCCAGCAGCCAAGAGTCCCCGGCCGGGACAGAGGCCTACGAGCAGTACTTC
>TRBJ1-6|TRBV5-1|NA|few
CASRPGTNSPLHF
TGCGCCAGCAGACCAGGGACAAATTCACCCCTCCACTTT
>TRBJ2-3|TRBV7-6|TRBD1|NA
CASSSGTGGYTDTQYF
TGTGCCAGCAGCAGCGGGACAGGGGGCTACACAGATACGCAGTATTTT
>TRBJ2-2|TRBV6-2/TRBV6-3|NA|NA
CASSYPPPRSGATGELFF
TGTGCCAGCAGTTACCCACCCCCGCGGTCAGGGGCCACCGGGGAGCTGTTTTTT
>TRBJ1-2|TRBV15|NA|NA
CATSLFSGYGYTF
TGTGCCACCAGTCTGTTTTCCGGGTATGGCTACACCTTC
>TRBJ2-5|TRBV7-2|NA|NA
CAISNPGRETQYF
TGTGCCATCAGCAACCCAGGGAGGGAGACCCAGTACTTC
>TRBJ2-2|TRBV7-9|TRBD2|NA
CASSLGLAENTGELFF
TGTGCCAGCAGCTTAGGACTAGCGGAAAACACCGGGGAGCTGTTTTTT
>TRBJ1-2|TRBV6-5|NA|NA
CASSSRTANYGYTF
TGTGCCAGCAGTAGCCGGACAGCCAACTATGGCTACACCTTC
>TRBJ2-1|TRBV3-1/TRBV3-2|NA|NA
CASRPPGDEQFF
TGTGCCAGCAGGCCCCCCGGGGATGAGCAGTTCTTC
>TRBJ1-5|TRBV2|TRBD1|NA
CASSEPSGTGFNQPQHF
TGTGCCAGCAGTGAGCCCTCCGGGACAGGATTTAATCAGCCCCAGCATTTT
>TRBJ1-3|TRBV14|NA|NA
CASSQAGGQRNTIYF
TGTGCCAGCAGCCAAGCTGGGGGGCAGAGAAACACCATATATTTT
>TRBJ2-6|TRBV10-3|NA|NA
CAISDSPISSANVLTF
TGTGCCATCAGCGACTCTCCCATTTCCTCGGCCAACGTCCTGACTTTC
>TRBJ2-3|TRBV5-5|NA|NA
CASSFRGLATDTQYF
TGTGCCAGCAGCTTCCGGGGGCTCGCAACAGATACGCAGTATTTT
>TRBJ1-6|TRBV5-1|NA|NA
CASSLNREHNSPLHF
TGCGCCAGCAGCTTGAACAGGGAGCATAATTCACCCCTCCACTTT
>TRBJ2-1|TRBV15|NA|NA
CATSRDEGVRYNEQFF
TGTGCCACCAGCAGAGACGAGGGGGTCAGATACAATGAGCAGTTCTTC
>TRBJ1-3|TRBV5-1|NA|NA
CASSLASPTSGNTIYF
TGCGCCAGCAGCTTGGCCAGCCCAACCTCTGGAAACACCATATATTTT
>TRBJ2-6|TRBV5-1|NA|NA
CASSQGRASGANVLTF
TGCGCCAGCAGCCAGGGACGGGCCTCTGGGGCCAACGTCCTGACTTTC
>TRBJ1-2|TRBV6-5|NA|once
CASSKSRDYGYTF
TGTGCCAGCAGTAAATCCAGGGACTATGGCTACACCTTC
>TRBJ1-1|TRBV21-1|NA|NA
CASSKARTDTEAFF
TGTGCCAGCAGCAAAGCTCGGACGGACACTGAAGCTTTCTTT
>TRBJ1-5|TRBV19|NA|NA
CASSQLETQPQHF
TGTGCCAGTAGTCAGCTGGAGACTCAGCCCCAGCATTTT
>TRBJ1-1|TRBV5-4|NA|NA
CASSHREGEAFF
TGTGCCAGCAGCCACAGGGAGGGTGAAGCTTTCTTT
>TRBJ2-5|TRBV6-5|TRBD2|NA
CASGGLAGGQETQYF
TGTGCCAGCGGGGGACTAGCGGGGGGTCAAGAGACCCAGTACTTC
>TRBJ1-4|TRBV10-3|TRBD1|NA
CAISDMDRENEKLFF
TGTGCCATCAGTGACATGGACAGGGAGAATGAAAAACTGTTTTTT
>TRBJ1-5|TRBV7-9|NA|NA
CASSLTGSNQPQHF
TGTGCCAGCAGCTTAACAGGGAGCAATCAGCCCCAGCATTTT
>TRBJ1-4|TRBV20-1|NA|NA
CSAKTYEKLFF
TGCAGTGCTAAGACCTATGAAAAACTGTTTTTT
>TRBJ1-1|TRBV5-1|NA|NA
CASSLITGGGEAFF
TGCGCCAGCAGCTTGATTACGGGTGGGGGTGAAGCTTTCTTT
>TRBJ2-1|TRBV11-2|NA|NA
CASSPLIRHEQFF
TGTGCCAGCAGCCCTCTAATTCGGCACGAGCAGTTCTTC
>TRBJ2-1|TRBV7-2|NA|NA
CASSLEVGGGAMDEQFF
TGTGCCAGCAGCTTAGAGGTTGGAGGGGGGGCTATGGATGAGCAGTTCTTC
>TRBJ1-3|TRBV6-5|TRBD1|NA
CASSTDREGNTIYF
TGTGCCAGCAGCACCGACAGGGAGGGAAACACCATATATTTT
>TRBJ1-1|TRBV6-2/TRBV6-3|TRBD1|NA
CASSYYRQGEAFF
TGTGCCAGCAGTTACTACCGACAGGGAGAAGCTTTCTTT
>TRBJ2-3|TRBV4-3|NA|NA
CASSQDFRDTQYF
TGCGCCAGCAGCCAAGATTTCCGGGATACGCAGTATTTT
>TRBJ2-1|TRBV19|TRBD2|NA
CASSIGLGIGNEQFF
TGTGCCAGTAGTATTGGACTAGGGATCGGAAATGAGCAGTTCTTC
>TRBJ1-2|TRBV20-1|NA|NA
CSASPGVGYTF
TGCAGTGCTAGTCCAGGGGTTGGCTACACCTTC
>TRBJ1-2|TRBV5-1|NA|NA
CASSLGSGGDYGYTF
TGCGCCAGCAGCTTGGGTTCGGGGGGAGACTATGGCTACACCTTC
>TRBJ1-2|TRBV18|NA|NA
CASSQPPRDTSNYGYTF
TGTGCCAGCTCTCAACCCCCGCGGGACACATCTAACTATGGCTACACCTTC
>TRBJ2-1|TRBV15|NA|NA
CATSRDLAGANEQFF
TGTGCCACCAGCAGAGATCTAGCAGGGGCCAATGAGCAGTTCTTC
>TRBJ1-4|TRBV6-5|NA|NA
CASSYQQGNEKLFF
TGTGCCAGCAGTTACCAACAGGGCAACGAAAAACTGTTTTTT
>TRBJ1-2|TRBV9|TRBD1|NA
CASSVAGGQGGYGYTF
TGTGCCAGCAGCGTAGCAGGGGGGCAGGGTGGCTATGGCTACACCTTC
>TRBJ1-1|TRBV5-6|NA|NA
CASSFGVADQNTEAFF
TGTGCCAGCAGCTTTGGGGTCGCGGATCAGAACACTGAGGCTTTCTTT
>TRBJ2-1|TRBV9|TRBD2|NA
CASSVEPLAGGGDEQFF
TGTGCCAGCAGCGTAGAGCCCCTAGCGGGGGGCGGCGATGAGCAGTTCTTC